This is a list of T cell receptor beta chains from one sample in a study of monozygotic twins with inflammatory bowel disease. Reprocessing the 5' RACE reads, TCRdb reports a single entry for every CDR3 protein and omits DNA. Its table records nearly 450,000 distinct CDR3 sequences. The sample taken for sequencing was blood. These receptors came from a human donor with ulcerative colitis or Crohn's disease, or a healthy co-twin of an affected twin (not recorded which). CDR3s include the opening cysteine and the closing phenylalanine or tryptophan.

V gene: TRBV7-3
J gene: TRBJ1-2
CDR3 protein: CASSTASGYGYTF

V gene: TRBV21-1
J gene: TRBJ2-2
CDR3 protein: CASSKRFYRENTGELFF

V gene: TRBV7-2
J gene: TRBJ1-1
CDR3 protein: CASSFSLNVMVEAFF

V gene: TRBV18
J gene: TRBJ1-1
CDR3 protein: CASSPPVTGSNTEAFF

V gene: TRBV3-1
J gene: TRBJ1-1
CDR3 protein: CASSQEGTGYANEAFF

V gene: TRBV9
J gene: TRBJ2-5
CDR3 protein: CASSPRGAGDETQYF

V gene: TRBV7-2
J gene: TRBJ1-4
CDR3 protein: CASTEGRSGEKLFF

V gene: TRBV19
J gene: TRBJ2-3
CDR3 protein: CASKWREVGDTQYF

V gene: TRBV20-1
J gene: TRBJ2-1
CDR3 protein: CSATTGQGAVNEQFF

V gene: TRBV7-2
J gene: TRBJ2-7
CDR3 protein: CASSLINGPYEQYF

V gene: TRBV7-2
J gene: TRBJ2-5
CDR3 protein: CASSLGVAGGQETQYF

V gene: TRBV6-1
J gene: TRBJ2-1
CDR3 protein: CASSGLAGQYEQFF

V gene: TRBV7-6
J gene: TRBJ2-1
CDR3 protein: CASSQDRSYNEQFF

V gene: TRBV12-3/TRBV12-4
J gene: TRBJ2-7
CDR3 protein: CASSAVTGSHEQYF

V gene: TRBV19
J gene: TRBJ2-7
CDR3 protein: CASSRGTGSVLGYEQYF

V gene: TRBV20-1
J gene: TRBJ1-1
CDR3 protein: CSATGAKGIGTEAFF

V gene: TRBV4-3
J gene: TRBJ2-1
CDR3 protein: CASSPGGWSGEQFF

V gene: TRBV7-2
J gene: TRBJ2-7
CDR3 protein: CASSLNRGTYEQYF

V gene: TRBV5-1
J gene: TRBJ2-1
CDR3 protein: CASSENRGGYNEQFF

V gene: TRBV7-9
J gene: TRBJ2-1
CDR3 protein: CASSLGNPRDEQFF

V gene: TRBV7-2
J gene: TRBJ2-7
CDR3 protein: CASSRQTKGNEQYF

V gene: TRBV5-1
J gene: TRBJ2-7
CDR3 protein: CASSSGTGTVEQYF

V gene: TRBV7-2
J gene: TRBJ2-1
CDR3 protein: CASSPTSSGVYNEQFF

V gene: TRBV2
J gene: TRBJ2-7
CDR3 protein: CASSEAELSSYEQYF

V gene: TRBV12-3/TRBV12-4
J gene: TRBJ1-2
CDR3 protein: CASSFTPGDPTF

V gene: TRBV18
J gene: TRBJ1-3
CDR3 protein: CASSPPVRGTIYF

V gene: TRBV11-2
J gene: TRBJ2-2
CDR3 protein: CASSFLQNTGELFF

V gene: TRBV7-9
J gene: TRBJ2-7
CDR3 protein: CASSSRGPGSSYEQYF

V gene: TRBV10-3
J gene: TRBJ2-2
CDR3 protein: CAISESGLAVTGELFF

V gene: TRBV5-5
J gene: TRBJ2-2
CDR3 protein: CASSLDSKTGELFF

V gene: TRBV20-1
J gene: TRBJ2-3
CDR3 protein: CSANDLLAGIYDTQYF

V gene: TRBV3-1
J gene: TRBJ2-3
CDR3 protein: CASSQSLGGGGPTDTQYF

V gene: TRBV6-2/TRBV6-3
J gene: TRBJ2-7
CDR3 protein: CASSYSRSREQYF

V gene: TRBV19
J gene: TRBJ2-7
CDR3 protein: CASSKAGVFTYEQYF